This TCR beta chain came from a study of CD8+CD57+ T cells in acquired aplastic anemia. Whole-study context: Across the sorted CD4+ and CD8+ cells, DNA amounts averaged 3.2 ug.

Germline V CDR1 and CDR2: LNHDA, SQIVND (reference sequence). The V end was cut by 3 bases, the J end by 6 bases, with 9 bases between. The CDR3 length is 13 residues. About this clonotype itself: The antigen is unknown.

Points from the study as a whole: A set of around 30 CD8+ CDR3 sequences was shared between patients and controls, and these sequences appeared highly expressed in patients. With respect to CD8+ Simpson's diversity, patients and controls did not differ significantly.

Profiling that covered TCR beta VDJ and CDR3 relied on genomic DNA as its template. TCRdb passed the reads through MiXCR, listing each CDR3 protein once. Of roughly 190,000 distinct CDR3 sequences listed, about 53% were seen once; the top ten hold approximately 15%. The sequencing input was sorted CD4+, CD8+, or CD8+CD57+ T cells (not recorded which) from PBMCs. The TCR comes from a human donor in good health, serving as a control. The rearrangement joins TRBV19 to TRBJ2-1; D remains unclear. The CDR3 region has the DNA TGTGCCAGTAGTATTTCGGAAGTCAATGAGCAGTTCTTC. Amino acids: CASSISEVNEQFF. The full variable domain, its missing parts supplied by reference TRBV19 and TRBJ2-1, is DGGITQSPKYLFRKEGQNVTLSCEQNLNHDAMYWYRQDPGQGLRLIYYSQIVNDFQKGDIAEGYSVSREKKESFPLTVTSAQKNPTAFYLCASSISEVNEQFFGPGTRLTVL.